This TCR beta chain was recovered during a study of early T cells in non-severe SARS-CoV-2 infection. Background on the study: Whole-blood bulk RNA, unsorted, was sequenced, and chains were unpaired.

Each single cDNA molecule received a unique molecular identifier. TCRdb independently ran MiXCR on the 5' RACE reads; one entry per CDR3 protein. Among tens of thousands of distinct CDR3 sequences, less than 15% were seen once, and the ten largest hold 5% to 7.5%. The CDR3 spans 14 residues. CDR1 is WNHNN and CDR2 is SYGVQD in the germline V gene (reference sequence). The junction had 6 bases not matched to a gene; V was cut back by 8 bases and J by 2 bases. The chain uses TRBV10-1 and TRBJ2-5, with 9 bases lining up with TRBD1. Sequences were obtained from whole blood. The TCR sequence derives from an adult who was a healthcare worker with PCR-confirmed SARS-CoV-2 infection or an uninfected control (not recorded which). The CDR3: CASGAGTGQETQYF. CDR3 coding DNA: TGCGCCAGCGGAGCCGGGACAGGGCAAGAGACCCAGTACTTC.